This TCR beta chain was found in a study of response to subunit inactivated influenza vaccine. MiXCR, applied by TCRdb to the RT-PCR reads, yields one record per CDR3 protein. This table holds around 790,000 distinct CDR3 sequences, roughly 20% found once. The CDR3 loop spans 14 amino acids. V lost 4 bases to trimming and J lost 7 bases; unmatched junction nucleotides: 4. Germline V CDR1 and CDR2: SNHLY, FYNNEI. The receptor comes from a man aged 45-60 years who received an inactivated influenza vaccine. The V and J genes are TRBV2 and TRBJ2-7, with TRBD2 matching 13 bases. Sequencing used PBMCs from blood, obtained roughly 5 days after vaccination. The CDR3 DNA follows: TGTGCCAGCAGTGGGAGGACTAGCGGGGGAGAGCAGTACTTC. Residues: CASSGRTSGGEQYF.